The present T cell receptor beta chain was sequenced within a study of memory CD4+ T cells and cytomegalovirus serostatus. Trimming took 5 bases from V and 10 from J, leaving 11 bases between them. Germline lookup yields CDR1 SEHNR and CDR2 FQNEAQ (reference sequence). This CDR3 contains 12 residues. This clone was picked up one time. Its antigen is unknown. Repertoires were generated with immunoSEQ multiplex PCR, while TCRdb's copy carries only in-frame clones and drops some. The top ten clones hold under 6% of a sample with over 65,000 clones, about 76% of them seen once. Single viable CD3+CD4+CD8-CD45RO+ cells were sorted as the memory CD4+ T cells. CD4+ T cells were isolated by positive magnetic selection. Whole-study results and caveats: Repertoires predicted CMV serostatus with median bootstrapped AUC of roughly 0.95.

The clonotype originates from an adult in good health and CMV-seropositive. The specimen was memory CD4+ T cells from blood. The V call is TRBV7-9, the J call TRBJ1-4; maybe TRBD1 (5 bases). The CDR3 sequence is CASSPKGAKLFF. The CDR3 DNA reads TGTGCCAGCAGCCCTAAAGGGGCAAAACTGTTTTTT.